These 31 T cell receptor beta chains were sequenced from one sample in a study of cytomegalovirus exposure and HLA in healthy donors. Use of 60 Vbeta and 13 Jbeta primers characterized the PCR. Using immunoSEQ multiplex PCR, the repertoire was profiled, and TCRdb retains in-frame clones only, with some absent. Seen here are about 150,000 clones, 65% to 85% observed once, and the top ten hold nearly 3.5%. Input material: PBMCs. The source of these receptors is a male donor in good health and CMV-seronegative.

This chain links TRBV7-2 with TRBJ2-3; 9 positions agree with TRBD1. After removal of 5 bases from V and 5 bases from J, the junction contained 17 bases not matched to a gene. CDR3 length: 18 residues. The germline gives CDR1 SGHTA, CDR2 FQGNSA. In DNA, the CDR3 is TGTGCCAGCAGCCTGTTAGTAGCCGGGACAGGGTATGAAGATACGCAGTATTTT. Protein sequence: CASSLLVAGTGYEDTQYF.

The table lists this clone with a few counts. The CDR3 coding sequence is TGTGCCAGCAGCCAAGTCGAGGGCACTAGCGGGAGCGAGCAGTACTTC. Translated: CASSQVEGTSGSEQYF. The chain combines TRBV4-2 with TRBJ2-7; 11 bases match TRBD2. The CDR3 consists of 16 residues. The junction had 8 bases not matched to a gene; V was cut back by 1 base and J by 6 bases. Germline CDR1 LGHNA, CDR2 YNFKEQ.

This clone was recorded a few times. V gene TRBV6-1 combines with J gene TRBJ1-2; 7 positions match TRBD1. Germline CDR1 reads MNHNS; CDR2 reads SASEGT. J gave up 3 bases and V 7 bases, and 8 bases lay outside the gene matches. The CDR3 loop spans 14 amino acids. This chain's CDR3 is CASTQQGRDYGYTF. The CDR3 DNA reads TGTGCCAGCACTCAACAGGGGAGAGACTATGGCTACACCTTC.

This chain links TRBV19 with TRBJ2-3, with 7 bases matching TRBD1. CDR3 length: 15 amino acids. J gave up 3 bases and V 1 base, and 4 bases lay outside the gene matches. Germline V CDR1 and CDR2: LNHDA, SQIVND (reference sequence). The CDR3 is CASSIAQGRTDTQYF. In DNA form, the CDR3 reads TGTGCCAGTAGTATAGCACAGGGGCGGACAGATACGCAGTATTTT.

This chain connects TRBV5-1 to TRBJ1-1; 7 nucleotides align to TRBD1. The V segment lost 3 bases and the J segment 1 base; nucleotides outside the gene matches: 9. Germline CDR1 is SGHRS and CDR2 is YFSETQ. The CDR3 consists of 16 residues. CDR3 sequence reads: CASSSAGEGANTEAFF. Written as DNA, the CDR3 is TGCGCCAGCAGCTCGGCTGGAGAGGGGGCGAACACTGAAGCTTTCTTT.

The sample holds a few counts of this clone. The V gene is TRBV28, the J gene TRBJ1-1; 8 bases are a match to TRBD1. The V segment lost 1 base and the J segment 2 bases; nucleotides outside the gene matches: 12. Germline V gene data show CDR1 as MDHEN and CDR2 as SYDVKM. The CDR3 contains 18 residues. The CDR3 DNA follows: TGTGCCAGCAGTTTATTATACGGGACAGGTGACATTAACACTGAAGCTTTCTTT. It is translated as CASSLLYGTGDINTEAFF.

CDR3 residues: CASSLVPGLGELFF. CDR3 DNA sequence: TGCGCCAGCAGCTTGGTTCCAGGGCTCGGGGAGCTGTTTTTT. The chain uses TRBV5-1 and TRBJ2-2, with a tentative D call TRBD1 (5 bases). Germline CDR1 is SGHRS and CDR2 is YFSETQ. Trimming removed 0 bases at V and 7 bases at J, with 10 bases between. The CDR3 totals 14 residues.

This chain links TRBV7-9 with TRBJ2-7, with D tentatively TRBD1 (5 bases). The germline V gene has CDR1 SEHNR and CDR2 FQNEAQ (reference sequence). The CDR3 is 17 amino acids. V was cut by 2 bases and J by 0 bases, with 17 bases left in between. CDR3 amino acids: CASSLPPAGQGSYEQYF. CDR3 sequence (DNA): TGTGCCAGCAGCTTACCCCCAGCTGGGCAGGGCTCCTACGAGCAGTACTTC.

V gene TRBV9 combines with J gene TRBJ2-3; 9 bases match TRBD2. Per the germline V gene, CDR1 is SGDLS and CDR2 is YYNGEE. V lost 0 bases and J lost 6; bases outside the gene matches: 11. The CDR3 runs 17 residues. CDR3 loop: CASSVASPSGIRDTQYF. The CDR3 DNA reads as TGTGCCAGCAGCGTAGCTTCGCCTAGCGGGATTCGGGATACGCAGTATTTT.

As regards this clone: In the same sample, other DNA sequences code for this CDR3. The genes are TRBV10-3 and TRBJ1-5, with 10 bases aligning to TRBD1. V lost 0 bases and J lost 4; bases outside the gene matches: 12. CDR1 and CDR2 (germline): ENHRY, SYGVKD. The CDR3 contains 19 residues. The CDR3 loop reads CAISESPYDRGPANQPQHF. In DNA, the CDR3 is TGTGCCATCAGTGAGTCCCCGTACGACAGGGGGCCGGCAAATCAGCCCCAGCATTTT.

The V and J genes are TRBV15 and TRBJ2-1; D is possibly TRBD1 (5 bases). CDR3 size: 14 residues. Trimming left V 4 bases short and J 4 bases short, with 11 bases between. Germline CDR1 and CDR2: LNHNV and YYDKDF (reference sequence). The DNA of the CDR3 is TGTGCCACCAGCATTCGTGGACATTACAATGAGCAGTTCTTC. This codes for CATSIRGHYNEQFF.

The rearrangement links TRBV19 to TRBJ2-1; 14 nucleotides align to TRBD2. V dropped 1 base and J dropped 1; count of bases not matched to a gene: 9. CDR3 length: 20 amino acids. Germline CDR1 and CDR2: LNHDA and SQIVND (reference sequence). DNA of the CDR3: TGTGCCAGTAGTATAGTCGGACTAGCGGGGGGCGGTCCATCCTACAATGAGCAGTTCTTC. It codes for CASSIVGLAGGGPSYNEQFF. Full variable domain (missing parts from reference TRBV19 and TRBJ2-1): DGGITQSPKYLFRKEGQNVTLSCEQNLNHDAMYWYRQDPGQGLRLIYYSQIVNDFQKGDIAEGYSVSREKKESFPLTVTSAQKNPTAFYLCASSIVGLAGGGPSYNEQFFGPGTRLTVL.

This chain joins TRBV27 and TRBJ1-1; maybe TRBD1 (5 bases). Deletions cut 7 bases from V and 0 bases from J, with 15 bases between. CDR1 and CDR2 from the germline V gene are MNHEY and SMNVEV (reference sequence). CDR3 size: 15 residues. The CDR3 region has the DNA TGTGCCAGCATCGGATTAGGACACTTGAACACTGAAGCTTTCTTT. This gives the protein CASIGLGHLNTEAFF.

This chain uses TRBV7-8 with TRBJ1-1, with D maybe TRBD1 (5 bases). Germline-derived CDR1 and CDR2 are SGHVS and FQNEAQ. The CDR3 covers 13 residues. Trimming pared 8 bases from V and 1 base from J, leaving 11 bases between. For the CDR3, the DNA is TGTGCCAGCGGGTTCGGGGGGAACACTGAAGCTTTCTTT. Translating it yields CASGFGGNTEAFF.

This chain joins TRBV7-2 and TRBJ2-7; D might be TRBD2 (6 bases). The V and J ends lost 5 bases and 0 bases respectively, with 14 bases between them. Germline values: CDR1 SGHTA, CDR2 FQGNSA. This CDR3 has 15 residues. For the CDR3, the DNA is TGTGCCAGCAGCCCGGGGTGGCGGGGCTCCTACGAGCAGTACTTC. Amino acid sequence: CASSPGWRGSYEQYF.

The chain carries TRBV18 and TRBJ1-5, with a tentative D call TRBD1 (5 bases). This CDR3 contains 15 residues. Germline CDR1 and CDR2: KGHSH and LQKENI. V was clipped by 4 bases and J by 3 bases, with 13 bases between them. CDR3 loop: CASSQGAGLNQPQHF. CDR3 nucleotides: TGTGCCAGCTCACAAGGGGCAGGCCTCAATCAGCCCCAGCATTTT.

This clone was recorded only once. This sequence joins TRBV5-1 and TRBJ1-2, with TRBD1 matching 10 bases. Germline V CDR1 and CDR2: SGHRS, YFSETQ. Trimming cost V 0 bases and J 8 bases; bases outside gene matches: 7. This CDR3 region has 15 residues. As DNA, the CDR3 is TGCGCCAGCAGCTTGGGACAGGGGGCGCTTATCGGCTACACCTTC. Amino acid sequence: CASSLGQGALIGYTF.

This clone was observed a single time. The chain carries TRBV18 and TRBJ1-6; D perhaps matches TRBD1 (5 bases). The CDR3 contains 15 residues. Germline CDR1 is KGHSH and CDR2 is LQKENI. The germline V and J ends were trimmed by 3 bases and 9 bases, with 15 bases remaining between them. Here the CDR3 reads CASSPEVGHGSPLHF. Here the CDR3 DNA reads TGTGCCAGCTCACCTGAGGTTGGACATGGTTCACCCCTCCACTTT. Drawing the rest from reference TRBV18 and TRBJ1-6, the complete variable domain is NAGVMQNPRHLVRRRGQEARLRCSPMKGHSHVYWYRQLPEEGLKFMVYLQKENIIDESGMPKERFSAEFPKEGPSILRIQQVVRGDSAAYFCASSPEVGHGSPLHFGNGTRLTVT.

V usage is TRBV9 and J usage is TRBJ2-1, with D tentatively TRBD1 (5 bases). Looked up from germline, CDR1 is SGDLS and CDR2 is YYNGEE. This CDR3 is built from 14 residues. V dropped 1 base and J dropped 5 bases, with 10 bases sitting between them. This CDR3 reads CASSVLDSHNEQFF. The CDR3 nucleotides read TGTGCCAGCAGCGTACTCGACAGTCACAATGAGCAGTTCTTC. Combining the CDR3 with reference TRBV9 and TRBJ2-1 gives the whole variable domain DSGVTQTPKHLITATGQRVTLRCSPRSGDLSVYWYQQSLDQGLQFLIQYYNGEERAKGNILERFSAQQFPDLHSELNLSSLELGDSALYFCASSVLDSHNEQFFGPGTRLTVL.

The chain recombines TRBV2 with TRBJ2-1; D is perhaps TRBD2 (5 bases). The germline gives CDR1 SNHLY, CDR2 FYNNEI. V shed 4 bases and J shed 4 bases, with 17 bases lying between them. The CDR3 has 16 amino acids. In nucleotides, the CDR3 is TGTGCCAGCAGTGGACTAAAAATAGCTTCGTACAATGAGCAGTTCTTC. Encoded protein: CASSGLKIASYNEQFF.

The V call is TRBV7-7, the J call TRBJ2-1; 9 nucleotides match TRBD2. CDR1 is SSHAT, CDR2 FNYEAQ, per germline (reference sequence). The CDR3 runs 15 residues. V was pared by 5 bases and J by 6 bases, with 8 bases of the junction left unmatched. The CDR3 loop reads CASSPSSGSGNEQFF. The CDR3 DNA reads as TGTGCCAGCAGCCCAAGTAGCGGGAGCGGCAATGAGCAGTTCTTC. Based on the CDR3 plus reference TRBV7-7 and TRBJ2-1, the full variable domain is GAGVSQSPRYKVTKRGQDVTLRCDPISSHATLYWYQQALGQGPEFLTYFNYEAQPDKSGLPSDRFSAERPEGSISTLTIQRTEQRDSAMYRCASSPSSGSGNEQFFGPGTRLTVL.

This clone occurred a few times. V usage is TRBV25-1 and J usage is TRBJ1-1, with unresolved D. This CDR3 is built from 14 residues. Between the trimmed V and J ends, which lost 3 bases and 0 bases, there was a span of 8 bases. In germline, CDR1 is MGHDK, CDR2 SYGVNS. This CDR3 reads CASSERHLNTEAFF. CDR3 coding DNA: TGTGCCAGCAGTGAGCGACACCTGAACACTGAAGCTTTCTTT.

There are a few counts of this clone. V and J are TRBV4-3 and TRBJ2-1; 8 bases agree with TRBD1. The CDR3 totals 15 residues. With V trimmed by 1 base and J by 6 bases, 5 bases remained unmatched. Per the germline V gene, CDR1 is LGHNA and CDR2 is YSLEER. The CDR3 DNA is TGCGCCAGCAGCCAAGGAGGTACAGGGGGCAATGAGCAGTTCTTC. Translated: CASSQGGTGGNEQFF.

This clone has only a few counts. The chain employs TRBV6-4 and TRBJ2-2; 7 nucleotides match TRBD1. Germline V CDR1 and CDR2: MRHNA, SNTAGT. The CDR3 has 15 amino acids. Losses at the gene ends were 6 bases for V and 4 bases for J; bases not matched to a gene: 8. CDR3 bases: TGTGCCAGCAGAGCTACAGGGGACGGCACCGGGGAGCTGTTTTTT. It yields the protein CASRATGDGTGELFF.

The chain employs TRBV19 and TRBJ2-1; the match to TRBD1 covers 10 bases. Germline assignment: CDR1 LNHDA and CDR2 SQIVND (reference sequence). The CDR3 sequence is 18 residues long. J gave up 0 bases and V 5 bases, and 10 bases lay outside the gene matches. CDR3 loop: CASSSRDRGSSSYNEQFF. The CDR3 coding sequence is TGTGCCAGTAGTTCCCGGGACAGGGGCTCTAGCTCCTACAATGAGCAGTTCTTC.

The chain is built from TRBV28 and TRBJ1-2, with TRBD1 as a possible D gene (5 bases). This CDR3 has 18 amino acids. Trimming took off 1 base at V and 4 bases at J, with 22 bases between the two ends. CDR1 and CDR2 from the germline V gene are MDHEN and SYDVKM. The DNA of the CDR3 is TGTGCCAGCAGTTTATCCTTTCCTGACAGCCCAGAGACCTATGGCTACACCTTC. It is translated as CASSLSFPDSPETYGYTF.

V usage is TRBV5-1 and J usage is TRBJ2-1; D is possibly TRBD1 (5 bases). The V gene lost 1 base and the J gene lost 4 bases, with 12 bases spanning the gap. This CDR3 comprises 15 residues. Germline CDR1 reads SGHRS; CDR2 reads YFSETQ. CDR3 sequence: CASSLRETVYNEQFF. CDR3 in DNA: TGCGCCAGCAGCTTGCGCGAGACAGTATACAATGAGCAGTTCTTC.

This clone was observed a few times. The rearrangement joins TRBV29-1 to TRBJ2-7; D possibly corresponds to TRBD2 (5 bases). The CDR3 has 14 residues. The germline CDR1 and CDR2 sequences are SQVTM and ANQGSEA. The germline V and J ends were trimmed by 4 bases and 0 bases, with 13 bases remaining between them. CDR3: CSVVGEYYSYEQYF. The CDR3 DNA reads TGCAGCGTTGTGGGAGAATACTACTCCTACGAGCAGTACTTC.

This chain links TRBV6-1 with TRBJ2-1, with 7 bases aligning to TRBD2. V lost 4 bases to trimming and J lost 2 bases; unmatched junction nucleotides: 11. CDR1 MNHNS and CDR2 SASEGT come from the germline V gene. The CDR3 loop spans 17 amino acids. CDR3 region: CASSASGLGLTYNEQFF. In DNA, the CDR3 is TGTGCCAGCAGTGCCTCAGGACTAGGCCTCACCTACAATGAGCAGTTCTTC.

This rearrangement joins TRBV4-3 to TRBJ2-2; the match to TRBD2 covers 11 bases. The V segment lost 1 base and the J segment 3 bases; nucleotides outside the gene matches: 1. In germline, CDR1 is LGHNA, CDR2 YSLEER. The CDR3 extends over 16 amino acids. The chain's CDR3 is CASSQVLAGDTGELFF. The DNA for the CDR3 is TGCGCCAGCAGCCAAGTACTAGCGGGAGACACCGGGGAGCTGTTTTTT.

This clone came up a few times. The chain has TRBV30 and TRBJ2-5; TRBD1 matches at 8 bases. Looked up from germline, CDR1 is GTSNPN and CDR2 is SVGIG (reference sequence). The J segment lost 5 bases and the V segment lost 2 bases, leaving 7 bases of the junction unmatched. The CDR3 loop spans 14 amino acids. The CDR3 is CAWSSRGRVETQYF. CDR3 coding DNA: TGTGCCTGGAGTTCCAGGGGGCGCGTGGAGACCCAGTACTTC.